This TCR beta chain was captured by sequencing in a study of blood T cell repertoires in COVID-19. Study information: Donors in the United States, Italy and Spain gave samples during acute or convalescent COVID-19. PBMCs, B-cell-depleted T cells, or T cells provided the cDNA or gDNA that made up the material.

Trimming took 4 bases from V and 8 from J; bases not matched to a gene: 9. CDR1 and CDR2 (germline): SGHRS, YFSETQ. The CDR3 has 15 amino acids. In the original analysis: Nucleated cell counts were estimated from reference gene primer amplification. Assay: immunoSEQ multiplex PCR; the TCRdb copy retains only in-frame clones and omits some. That table supplies the V and J calls and clone size; D and trimming were determined from the DNA. The table lists around 210,000 clones, 80% to 90% of them singletons. The V gene is TRBV5-1, the J gene TRBJ1-4, with 9 positions matching TRBD1. Sequencing input: peripheral blood. The sequence was collected from a man between 18 and 35 years old with active or convalescent COVID-19. The CDR3 protein is CASSPPGQGREKLFF. The CDR3 DNA is TGCGCCAGCAGCCCGCCGGGACAGGGCCGGGAAAAACTGTTTTTT. The entire variable domain, with the rest obtained from reference TRBV5-1 and TRBJ1-4, is as follows: KAGVTQTPRYLIKTRGQQVTLSCSPISGHRSVSWYQQTPGQGLQFLFEYFSETQRNKGNFPGRFSGRQFSNSRSEMNVSTLELGDSALYLCASSPPGQGREKLFFGSGTQLSVL.